Listed below are T cell receptor beta chains from one sample, sequenced in a study of blood T cell repertoires in COVID-19. TCRdb keeps only in-frame clones here, not all; method: immunoSEQ multiplex PCR. The sample has about 150,000 clones, about 80% seen once; the top ten hold 7% to 10%. Sequencing was performed on PBMCs or T cells enriched from blood (not recorded which). Source of these receptors: a man in his fifties or sixties who had recovered from COVID-19. CDR3s include the opening cysteine and the closing phenylalanine or tryptophan. The D gene is left open where the match is weak. Clone size is stated in some rows and not others, as once, few, many or a class when expanded.

CASSSAGGMHTGELFF	TGCGCCAGCAGCTCCGCAGGGGGCATGCACACCGGGGAGCTGTTTTTT	-	TRBV5-1	TRBJ2-2	TRBD1
CASSTGSEQYF	TGTGCCAGCTCAACGGGGAGCGAGCAGTACTTC	-	TRBV18	TRBJ2-7	-
CSVGDRAGGYTF	TGCAGCGTTGGGGACAGGGCGGGGGGCTACACCTTC	few	TRBV29-1	TRBJ1-2	TRBD1
CASSQGQGGNSPLHF	TGTGCCAGCAGCCAAGGACAGGGTGGGAATTCACCCCTCCACTTT	-	TRBV3-1/TRBV3-2	TRBJ1-6	TRBD1
CASTQGGQLTDTQYF	TGTGCCAGCACCCAGGGGGGACAGCTCACAGATACGCAGTATTTT	-	TRBV13	TRBJ2-3	-
CASSLGTSGLAADTQYF	TGTGCCAGCAGCTTGGGGACTAGCGGTTTAGCCGCAGATACGCAGTATTTT	-	TRBV7-6	TRBJ2-3	TRBD2
CASSQEGRGGNYEQFF	TGCGCCAGCAGCCAAGAAGGGCGGGGGGGCAACTATGAGCAGTTCTTC	-	TRBV4-3	TRBJ2-1	TRBD2
CASSPRLAGAGVRDF	TGTGCCAGCAGCCCAAGACTAGCGGGGGCCGGGGTGCGAGACTTC	-	TRBV5-6	TRBJ2-7	TRBD2
CASSLSQKNTEAFF	TGTGCCAGCAGCTTATCACAGAAGAACACTGAAGCTTTCTTT	-	TRBV5-5	TRBJ1-1	-
CASSFDRGSGNGRGYTF	TGTGCCAGCAGCTTTGACCGCGGTTCCGGGAACGGACGCGGCTACACCTTC	-	TRBV7-9	TRBJ1-2	-
CASSELQIISYEQYF	TGTGCCAGCAGTGAACTACAAATTATCTCCTACGAGCAGTACTTC	-	TRBV28	TRBJ2-7	-
CASSLQGTNQPQHF	TGTGCCAGTAGTTTACAGGGTACTAATCAGCCCCAGCATTTT	-	TRBV19	TRBJ1-5	-
CASSPPGQTAYTEAFF	TGTGCCAGCTCACCACCCGGACAAACGGCTTACACTGAAGCTTTCTTT	-	TRBV18	TRBJ1-1	-
CASRQTGAGANVLTF	TGTGCCAGCAGGCAAACAGGGGCTGGGGCCAACGTCCTGACTTTC	-	TRBV2	TRBJ2-6	TRBD1
CASSLDGQSVITTNEKLFF	TGCGCCAGCAGCTTGGATGGACAGTCGGTGATTACAACTAATGAAAAACTGTTTTTT	few	TRBV5-1	TRBJ1-4	-
CASSPRDSQTYGYTF	TGTGCCAGCTCACCACGGGACAGTCAAACCTATGGCTACACCTTC	-	TRBV18	TRBJ1-2	TRBD1
CASKRRPYEQYF	TGTGCCAGCAAGCGACGACCCTACGAGCAGTACTTC	-	TRBV2	TRBJ2-7	-
CASSDPTGPGYGYTF	TGTGCCAGCAGTGACCCGACAGGGCCTGGGTATGGCTACACCTTC	-	TRBV6-1	TRBJ1-2	TRBD1
CASGGGLITEAFF	TGTGCCAGCGGTGGTGGGCTGATCACTGAAGCTTTCTTT	few	TRBV12-3/TRBV12-4	TRBJ1-1	-
CASSYSAGDSYEQYF	TGTGCCAGCAGTTACTCTGCGGGGGATTCCTACGAGCAGTACTTC	-	TRBV6-5	TRBJ2-7	TRBD2
CASSLEGRTNTEAFF	TGCGCCAGCAGCTTGGAGGGGCGGACGAACACTGAAGCTTTCTTT	-	TRBV5-1	TRBJ1-1	-
CASSLGQSKNIQYF	TGCGCCAGCAGCTTGGGACAGTCCAAAAACATTCAGTACTTC	-	TRBV5-1	TRBJ2-4	-
CASSRDRGVFGAFF	TGTGCCAGCAGCCGAGACAGGGGGGTTTTTGGAGCTTTCTTT	-	TRBV5-4	TRBJ1-1	TRBD1
CSVDHPVHTEAFF	TGCAGCGTTGATCATCCAGTACACACTGAAGCTTTCTTT	-	TRBV29-1	TRBJ1-1	-
CASSHPDTYEQYF	TGTGCCAGCAGTCACCCGGACACCTACGAGCAGTACTTC	-	TRBV11-2	TRBJ2-7	-
CASSSPTSGRYEQYF	TGTGCCAGCAGTTCCCCGACTAGCGGTCGTTACGAGCAGTACTTC	-	TRBV28	TRBJ2-7	TRBD2
CASSPPFDRRNEKLFF	TGTGCCAGCTCACCACCTTTCGACAGGAGAAATGAAAAACTGTTTTTT	once	TRBV18	TRBJ1-4	-
CSVLSGLAGGNEQFF	TGCAGCGTTCTCTCCGGACTAGCGGGGGGCAATGAGCAGTTCTTC	-	TRBV29-1	TRBJ2-1	TRBD2
CSSSTGNPTDTQYF	TGCAGCTCCTCGACAGGGAACCCCACAGATACGCAGTATTTT	-	TRBV29-1	TRBJ2-3	TRBD1
CASSGLGSPGANVLTF	TGTGCCAGCAGCGGACTTGGGAGCCCTGGGGCCAACGTCCTGACTTTC	-	TRBV9	TRBJ2-6	-
CASRRDSSYGQYF	TGTGCCAGCAGAAGGGACAGCTCCTACGGGCAGTACTTC	-	TRBV6-5	TRBJ2-7	TRBD1
CASSFRRTYEQYF	TGTGCCAGCAGTTTTCGCAGAACCTACGAGCAGTACTTC	-	TRBV27	TRBJ2-7	-
CASSPGLAGDRQFF	TGTGCCAGCAGCCCCGGACTAGCGGGGGATCGGCAGTTCTTC	-	TRBV7-3	TRBJ2-1	TRBD2
CASSYKGINEKLFF	TGTGCCAGCAGTTACAAGGGGATCAATGAAAAACTGTTTTTT	-	TRBV6-5	TRBJ1-4	-
CASSLADGGTEAFF	TGCGCCAGCAGCTTGGCCGACGGGGGGACTGAAGCTTTCTTT	-	TRBV5-1	TRBJ1-1	-
CASSQGSGGTYEQYF	TGTGCCAGCAGCCAAGGGTCGGGGGGAACCTACGAGCAGTACTTC	-	TRBV3-1/TRBV3-2	TRBJ2-7	TRBD2
CASSGGQGANYGYTF	TGTGCCAGCAGCGGAGGACAGGGGGCAAACTATGGCTACACCTTC	-	TRBV7-9	TRBJ1-2	TRBD1
CASSGRGTDTQYF	TGTGCCAGCAGCGGGCGGGGGACAGATACGCAGTATTTT	-	TRBV11-2	TRBJ2-3	TRBD2
CATSDGTSGRSYNEQFF	TGTGCCACCAGTGATGGGACTAGCGGTCGCTCCTACAATGAGCAGTTCTTC	-	TRBV24-1	TRBJ2-1	TRBD2
CASSYSFWTTNTEAFF	TGTGCCAGCAGTTACTCGTTTTGGACAACCAACACTGAAGCTTTCTTT	-	TRBV6-2/TRBV6-3	TRBJ1-1	-
CASSLVQANTGELFF	TGTGCCAGCAGCTTGGTGCAGGCGAACACCGGGGAGCTGTTTTTT	-	TRBV5-5	TRBJ2-2	-
CASSQEVAGGADTQYF	TGCGCCAGCAGCCAGGAGGTAGCGGGGGGGGCAGATACGCAGTATTTT	-	TRBV4-3	TRBJ2-3	TRBD2
CASSIQGSPGTQYF	TGTGCCAGCAGCATACAGGGGTCCCCGGGCACCCAGTACTTC	-	TRBV11-2	TRBJ2-5	TRBD1
CASSINPVTAQHF	TGTGCCAGTAGTATTAATCCTGTCACGGCCCAGCATTTT	-	TRBV19	TRBJ1-5	-
CASSPTGGWDTQYF	TGTGCCAGCTCACCGACAGGGGGCTGGGATACGCAGTATTTT	-	TRBV18	TRBJ2-3	TRBD1
CASIESDRVSYEQYF	TGTGCCAGCATCGAGAGCGACAGGGTTTCCTACGAGCAGTACTTC	-	TRBV6-5	TRBJ2-7	TRBD1
CASTPQTAAYYGYTF	TGTGCCAGTACCCCCCAGACAGCTGCATACTATGGCTACACCTTC	few	TRBV19	TRBJ1-2	-
CASSGAGGLGNEQFF	TGTGCCAGCAGCGGAGCGGGGGGGCTCGGCAATGAGCAGTTCTTC	-	TRBV5-6	TRBJ2-1	TRBD2
CASSKAQGYTGELFF	TGTGCCAGTAGCAAAGCCCAGGGGTACACCGGGGAGCTGTTTTTT	-	TRBV19	TRBJ2-2	-
CASSLGTSVYEQYF	TGCGCCAGCAGCTTGGGGACTAGCGTTTACGAGCAGTACTTC	-	TRBV5-1	TRBJ2-7	TRBD2
CSVPGTSGGNTQYF	TGCAGCGTCCCCGGGACTAGCGGGGGGAATACGCAGTATTTT	-	TRBV29-1	TRBJ2-3	TRBD2
CAIGDRRAGPQHF	TGTGCCATTGGAGACAGGCGTGCAGGGCCCCAGCATTTT	-	TRBV27	TRBJ1-5	-
CASSLGGGGGNQPQHF	TGTGCCAGCAGCTTGGGGGGTGGGGGAGGAAATCAGCCCCAGCATTTT	few	TRBV7-2	TRBJ1-5	-
CASRLAGYREPHPGNTIYF	TGTGCAAGTCGCTTAGCGGGGTACAGGGAACCCCACCCTGGAAACACCATATATTTT	-	TRBV12-2	TRBJ1-3	-